The clone carrying this T cell receptor (beta chain) has just a few counts. The data belong to a study of blood T cell repertoires in COVID-19. Study background: Sites across the United States, Italy and Spain contributed samples from acute and convalescent COVID-19. T cells, B-cell-depleted T cells, or PBMCs provided the cDNA or gDNA that served as material.

V was shortened by 4 bases and J by 4 bases, with 12 bases between the two germline ends. Germline CDR1 MNHEY, CDR2 SVGAGI. The CDR3 extends over 14 amino acids. Authors' methods: Estimates of nucleated cell counts were drawn from the amplification of reference gene primers. Sequencing used immunoSEQ multiplex PCR; TCRdb keeps in-frame clones, though not all of them. V and J calls and clone size are copied from that table; D and trimming were computed from the DNA. The table shows around 230,000 clones, with 87% occurring only once. Sequences were obtained from peripheral blood. The receptor's source is a man aged 55-75 years who had recovered from COVID-19. The chain recombines TRBV6-5 with TRBJ2-3; D is perhaps TRBD2 (6 bases). CDR3 amino acids: CASSFSGVADTQYF. In nucleotides, the CDR3 is TGTGCCAGCAGTTTTTCGGGGGTAGCAGATACGCAGTATTTT.